A selection of T cell receptor beta chains follows, all from one sample in a study of response to subunit inactivated influenza vaccine. TCRdb processed the RT-PCR reads anew with MiXCR; each CDR3 protein has one entry. The sample carries approximately 570,000 distinct CDR3 sequences, approximately 7.6% recorded once. Sequencing used PBMCs from blood, obtained roughly 24 months after vaccination. These receptors all come from a man in his fifties or sixties who received an inactivated influenza vaccine. Both conserved end residues are part of each CDR3. The order of the fields is D gene, V gene, J gene, clone size, CDR3 DNA, CDR3 protein. A D gene is named only where the DNA matches it firmly. Size tells how often a clone was seen (once, few, many) or the class of an expanded clone, and some rows leave it out.

D gene: -; V gene: TRBV20-1; J gene: TRBJ2-7; clone size: -; CDR3 DNA: TGCAGTGCTAGGAGGATGGAGGGCTACGAGCAGTACTTC; CDR3 protein: CSARRMEGYEQYF
D gene: -; V gene: TRBV10-3; J gene: TRBJ2-2; clone size: many; CDR3 DNA: TGTGCCATCAGCTCAGGGGTCGGGGAGCTGTTTTTT; CDR3 protein: CAISSGVGELFF
D gene: -; V gene: TRBV20-1; J gene: TRBJ1-5; clone size: few; CDR3 DNA: TGCAGTGCTAGAGATAGTTGGAGGGGAGGAATTCAGCCCCAGCATTTT; CDR3 protein: CSARDSWRGGIQPQHF
D gene: -; V gene: TRBV6-1; J gene: TRBJ2-5; clone size: many; CDR3 DNA: TGTGCCAGCAGTGAGTCTTGGTCAGGGGAAGAGACCCAGTACTTC; CDR3 protein: CASSESWSGEETQYF
D gene: -; V gene: TRBV5-1; J gene: TRBJ1-1; clone size: -; CDR3 DNA: TGCGCCACCCGCCGGGATACAAACACTGAAGCTTTCTTT; CDR3 protein: CATRRDTNTEAFF
D gene: TRBD2; V gene: TRBV5-1; J gene: TRBJ2-3; clone size: -; CDR3 DNA: TGCGCCAGCAGGGCTAGCGGGGCTAGCACAGATACGCAGTATTTT; CDR3 protein: CASRASGASTDTQYF
D gene: -; V gene: TRBV4-3; J gene: TRBJ2-2; clone size: -; CDR3 DNA: TGCGCCAGCAGCCAAGCAACGGCCGGGAACACCGGGGAGCTGTTTTTT; CDR3 protein: CASSQATAGNTGELFF
D gene: -; V gene: TRBV5-1; J gene: TRBJ2-4; clone size: many; CDR3 DNA: TGCGCCAGCAGCTTGGCCGGAGAGGGCAAAAACATTCAGTACTTC; CDR3 protein: CASSLAGEGKNIQYF
D gene: TRBD2; V gene: TRBV24-1; J gene: TRBJ2-1; clone size: many; CDR3 DNA: TGTGCCACCAGTGATCCTAGCGGGGTAAATGAGCAGTTCTTC; CDR3 protein: CATSDPSGVNEQFF
D gene: -; V gene: TRBV3-1; J gene: TRBJ2-1; clone size: -; CDR3 DNA: TGTGCCAGCAGGGCCTCCTTCCGGGGGAGAATCTACGATGAGCGGTTCTTC; CDR3 protein: CASRASFRGRIYDERFF
D gene: TRBD1; V gene: TRBV28; J gene: TRBJ1-1; clone size: -; CDR3 DNA: TGTGCCAGCAGTTGGTCGGACAGGGGAAAAGCTTTCTTT; CDR3 protein: CASSWSDRGKAFF
D gene: -; V gene: TRBV5-1; J gene: TRBJ1-1; clone size: -; CDR3 DNA: TGCGCCAGCAGCTTGCACTCCAGGGGCGGAGATACTGAAGCTTTCTTT; CDR3 protein: CASSLHSRGGDTEAFF
D gene: -; V gene: TRBV5-1; J gene: TRBJ1-2; clone size: -; CDR3 DNA: TGCGCCAGCAGCTTGCAGCTGGCCGGCTATGGCTACACCTTC; CDR3 protein: CASSLQLAGYGYTF
D gene: -; V gene: TRBV12-3/TRBV12-4; J gene: TRBJ2-6; clone size: -; CDR3 DNA: TGTGCCAGCAGTTCGGGGCCTACAATGGGGGCCAACGTCCTGACTTTC; CDR3 protein: CASSSGPTMGANVLTF
D gene: -; V gene: TRBV20-1; J gene: TRBJ2-6; clone size: few; CDR3 DNA: TGCAGTGCTAGAGACCTCAGGTCCTCTGGGGCCAACGTCCTGACTTTC; CDR3 protein: CSARDLRSSGANVLTF
D gene: TRBD2; V gene: TRBV20-1; J gene: TRBJ2-2; clone size: few; CDR3 DNA: TGCAGTGCTAATCGAGCGGGGGGGCGTTTCGGGGAGCTGTTTTTT; CDR3 protein: CSANRAGGRFGELFF
D gene: -; V gene: TRBV20-1; J gene: TRBJ1-5; clone size: few; CDR3 DNA: TGCAGCGCTTACGGGACGGATAGCAATCAGCCCCAGCATTTT; CDR3 protein: CSAYGTDSNQPQHF
D gene: TRBD2; V gene: TRBV4-3; J gene: TRBJ2-3; clone size: -; CDR3 DNA: TGCGCCAGCAGCCAAGAGTCGGCCGGGAGGACTTATTTT; CDR3 protein: CASSQESAGRTYF
D gene: TRBD2; V gene: TRBV11-1; J gene: TRBJ2-5; clone size: few; CDR3 DNA: TGTGCCAGCAGCTTAAGAACTAGTACGTTTAGGGGCGGGGGACAAGAGACCCAGTACTTC; CDR3 protein: CASSLRTSTFRGGGQETQYF
D gene: TRBD2; V gene: TRBV7-6; J gene: TRBJ2-1; clone size: -; CDR3 DNA: TGTGCCAGCAGCTTAGCCTACTGGACTAGCGGGAGCTCCTACAAGGAGCAGTTCTTC; CDR3 protein: CASSLAYWTSGSSYKEQFF
D gene: -; V gene: TRBV7-2; J gene: TRBJ2-1; clone size: -; CDR3 DNA: TGTGCCAGCAGCTTCGAGGACTCCTACAATGAGCAGTTCTTC; CDR3 protein: CASSFEDSYNEQFF
D gene: TRBD1; V gene: TRBV12-3/TRBV12-4; J gene: TRBJ2-4; clone size: many; CDR3 DNA: TGTGCCAGCAGTTTAGGGACAGGGGTCATTCAGTACTTC; CDR3 protein: CASSLGTGVIQYF
D gene: -; V gene: TRBV15; J gene: TRBJ2-1; clone size: few; CDR3 DNA: TGTGCCACCAGCGACTCGGGAAGGGTTGGGTACAATGAGCAGTTCTTC; CDR3 protein: CATSDSGRVGYNEQFF
D gene: -; V gene: TRBV20-1; J gene: TRBJ2-3; clone size: -; CDR3 DNA: TGCAGGATACAGGGATTGGGGACAGATACGCAGTATTTT; CDR3 protein: CRIQGLGTDTQYF
D gene: -; V gene: TRBV7-9; J gene: TRBJ2-7; clone size: few; CDR3 DNA: TGTGCCAGCAGCCACCGGGACGGGAGCTCCTACGAGCAGTACTTC; CDR3 protein: CASSHRDGSSYEQYF
D gene: -; V gene: TRBV20-1; J gene: TRBJ2-3; clone size: few; CDR3 DNA: TGCAGTCAAGGGAGAGGTCCAGATACGCAGTATTTT; CDR3 protein: CSQGRGPDTQYF